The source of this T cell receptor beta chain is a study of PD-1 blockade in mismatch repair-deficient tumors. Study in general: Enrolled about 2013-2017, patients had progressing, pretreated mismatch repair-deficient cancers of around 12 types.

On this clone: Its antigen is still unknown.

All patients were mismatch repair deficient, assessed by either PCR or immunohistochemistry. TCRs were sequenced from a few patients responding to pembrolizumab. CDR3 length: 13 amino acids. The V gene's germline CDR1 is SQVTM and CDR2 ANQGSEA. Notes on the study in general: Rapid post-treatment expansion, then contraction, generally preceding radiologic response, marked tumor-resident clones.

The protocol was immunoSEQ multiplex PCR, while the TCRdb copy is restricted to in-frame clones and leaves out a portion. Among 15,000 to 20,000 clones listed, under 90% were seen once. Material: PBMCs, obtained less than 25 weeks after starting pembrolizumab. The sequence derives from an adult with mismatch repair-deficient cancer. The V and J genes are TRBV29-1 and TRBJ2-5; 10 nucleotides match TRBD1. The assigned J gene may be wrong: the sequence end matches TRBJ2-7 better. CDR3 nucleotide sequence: TGCAGCGCTGCGAGGACAGGGGGGAACGAGCAGTACTTC. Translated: CSAARTGGNEQYF.